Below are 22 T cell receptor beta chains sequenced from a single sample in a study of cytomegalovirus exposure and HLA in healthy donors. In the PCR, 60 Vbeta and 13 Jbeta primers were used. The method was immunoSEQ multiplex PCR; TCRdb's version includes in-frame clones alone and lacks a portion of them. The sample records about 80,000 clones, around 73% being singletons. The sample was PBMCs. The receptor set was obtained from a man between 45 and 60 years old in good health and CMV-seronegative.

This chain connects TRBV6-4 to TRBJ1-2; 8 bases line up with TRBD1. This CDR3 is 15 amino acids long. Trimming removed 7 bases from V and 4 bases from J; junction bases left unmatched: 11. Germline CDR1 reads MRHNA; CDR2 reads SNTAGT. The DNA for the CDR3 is TGTGCCAGCAAGTCCGGGACAGGTTCGGGCTATGGCTACACCTTC. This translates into CASKSGTGSGYGYTF.

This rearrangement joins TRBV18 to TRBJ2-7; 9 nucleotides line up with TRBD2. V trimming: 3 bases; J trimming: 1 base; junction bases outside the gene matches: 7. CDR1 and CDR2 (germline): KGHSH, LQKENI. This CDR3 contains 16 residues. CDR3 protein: CASSPSGAGGSYEQYF. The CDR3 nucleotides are TGTGCCAGCTCACCCTCAGGAGCGGGGGGTTCCTACGAGCAGTACTTC.

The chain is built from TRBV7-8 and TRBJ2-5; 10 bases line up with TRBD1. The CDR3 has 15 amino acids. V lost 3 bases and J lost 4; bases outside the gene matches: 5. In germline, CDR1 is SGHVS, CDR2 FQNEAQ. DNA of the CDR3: TGTGCCAGCAGCTTGGGGGGGGACAGGGGAGAGACCCAGTACTTC. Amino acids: CASSLGGDRGETQYF.

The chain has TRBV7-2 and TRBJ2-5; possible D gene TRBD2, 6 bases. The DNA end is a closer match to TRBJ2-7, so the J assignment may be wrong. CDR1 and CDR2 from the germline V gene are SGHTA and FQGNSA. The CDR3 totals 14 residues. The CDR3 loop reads CASSSLGRTYEQYF. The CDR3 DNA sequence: TGTGCCAGCAGCTCCCTGGGGAGGACTTACGAGCAGTACTTC.

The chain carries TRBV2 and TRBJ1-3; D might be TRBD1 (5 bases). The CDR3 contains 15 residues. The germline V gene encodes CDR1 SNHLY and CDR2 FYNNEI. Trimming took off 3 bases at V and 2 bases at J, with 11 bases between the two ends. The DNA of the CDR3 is TGTGCCAGCAGTGAGGAGGGGTTGCCTGGAAACACCATATATTTT. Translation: CASSEEGLPGNTIYF.

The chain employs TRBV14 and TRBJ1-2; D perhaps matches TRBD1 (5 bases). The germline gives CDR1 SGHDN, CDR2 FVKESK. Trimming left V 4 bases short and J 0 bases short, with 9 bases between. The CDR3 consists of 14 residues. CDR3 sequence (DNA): TGTGCCAGCAGCCCCCAGACAGCTAACTATGGCTACACCTTC. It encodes CASSPQTANYGYTF.

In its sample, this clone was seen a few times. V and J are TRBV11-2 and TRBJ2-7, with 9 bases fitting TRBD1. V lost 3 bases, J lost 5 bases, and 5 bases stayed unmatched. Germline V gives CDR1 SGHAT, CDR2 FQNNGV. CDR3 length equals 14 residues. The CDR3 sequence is CASSLWTGVNEQYF. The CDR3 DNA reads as TGTGCCAGCAGCTTGTGGACAGGGGTCAACGAGCAGTACTTC.

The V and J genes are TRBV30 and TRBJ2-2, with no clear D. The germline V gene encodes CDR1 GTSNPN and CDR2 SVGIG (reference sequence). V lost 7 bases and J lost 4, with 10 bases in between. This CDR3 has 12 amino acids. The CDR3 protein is CASPLRTGELFF. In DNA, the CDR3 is TGTGCCTCGCCACTTCGCACCGGGGAGCTGTTTTTT.

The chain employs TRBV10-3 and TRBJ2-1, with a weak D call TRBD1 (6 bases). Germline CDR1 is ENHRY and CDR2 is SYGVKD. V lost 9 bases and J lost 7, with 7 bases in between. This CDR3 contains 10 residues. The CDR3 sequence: CAIGQNEQFF. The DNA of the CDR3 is TGTGCCATTGGACAGAATGAGCAGTTCTTC.

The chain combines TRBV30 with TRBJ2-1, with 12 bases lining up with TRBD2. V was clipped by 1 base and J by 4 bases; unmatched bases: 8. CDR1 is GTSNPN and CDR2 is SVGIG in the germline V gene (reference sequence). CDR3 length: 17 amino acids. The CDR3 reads CAWSANDLAGGYNEQFF. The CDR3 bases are TGTGCCTGGAGTGCCAACGATCTAGCGGGGGGGTACAATGAGCAGTTCTTC.

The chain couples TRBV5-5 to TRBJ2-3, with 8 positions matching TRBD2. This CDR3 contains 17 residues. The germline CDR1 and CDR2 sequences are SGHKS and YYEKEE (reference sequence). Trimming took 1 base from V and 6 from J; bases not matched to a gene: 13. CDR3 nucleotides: TGTGCCAGCAGCTTGAGTGCCACGGGGGGGGCTGGGGATACGCAGTATTTT. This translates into CASSLSATGGAGDTQYF. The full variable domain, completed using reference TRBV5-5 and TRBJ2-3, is DAGVTQSPTHLIKTRGQQVTLRCSPISGHKSVSWYQQVLGQGPQFIFQYYEKEERGRGNFPDRFSARQFPNYSSELNVNALLLGDSALYLCASSLSATGGAGDTQYFGPGTRLTVL.

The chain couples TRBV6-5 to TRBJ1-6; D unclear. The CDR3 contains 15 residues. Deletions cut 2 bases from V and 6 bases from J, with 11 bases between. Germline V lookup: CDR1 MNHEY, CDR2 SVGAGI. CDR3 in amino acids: CASSYGSTSNSPLHF. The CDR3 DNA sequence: TGTGCCAGCAGTTACGGCTCAACCTCTAATTCACCCCTCCACTTT.

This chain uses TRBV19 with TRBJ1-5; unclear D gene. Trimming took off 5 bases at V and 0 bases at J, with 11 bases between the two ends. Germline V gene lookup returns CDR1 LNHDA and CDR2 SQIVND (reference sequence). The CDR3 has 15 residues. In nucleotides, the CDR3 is TGTGCCAGTAGTCGTGGGAGCGATAGCAATCAGCCCCAGCATTTT. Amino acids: CASSRGSDSNQPQHF.

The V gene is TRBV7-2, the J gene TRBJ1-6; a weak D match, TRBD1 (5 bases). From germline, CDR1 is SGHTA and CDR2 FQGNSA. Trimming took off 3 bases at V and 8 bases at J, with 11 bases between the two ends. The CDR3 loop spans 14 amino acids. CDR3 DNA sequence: TGTGCCAGCAGCTTCCCGAAAGGGGATTCACCCCTCCACTTT. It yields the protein CASSFPKGDSPLHF. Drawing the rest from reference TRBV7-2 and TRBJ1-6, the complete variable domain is GAGVSQSPSNKVTEKGKDVELRCDPISGHTALYWYRQSLGQGLEFLIYFQGNSAPDKSGLPSDRFSAERTGGSVSTLTIQRTQQEDSAVYLCASSFPKGDSPLHFGNGTRLTVT.

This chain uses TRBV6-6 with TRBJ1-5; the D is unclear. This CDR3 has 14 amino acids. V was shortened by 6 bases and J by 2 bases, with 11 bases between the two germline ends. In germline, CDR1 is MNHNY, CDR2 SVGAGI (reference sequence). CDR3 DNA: TGTGCCAGCAGGGGTCCGGAGGGCAATCAGCCCCAGCATTTT. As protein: CASRGPEGNQPQHF.

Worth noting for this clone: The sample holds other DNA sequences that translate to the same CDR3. In DNA form, the CDR3 reads TGTGCCAGCAGTTTGAGGGAGGGCCGGTATGGCTACACCTTC. Translated, it gives CASSLREGRYGYTF. The genes are TRBV7-8 and TRBJ1-2, with D unresolved. CDR1 and CDR2 (germline): SGHVS, FQNEAQ. The CDR3 length is 14 residues. V was trimmed by 6 bases and J by 5 bases, leaving 16 bases between them.

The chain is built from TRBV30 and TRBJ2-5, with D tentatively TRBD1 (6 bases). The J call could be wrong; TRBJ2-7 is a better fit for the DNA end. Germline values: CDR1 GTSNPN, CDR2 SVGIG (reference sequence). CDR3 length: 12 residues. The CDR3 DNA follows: TGTGCCTGGAGAGGACAGAGCTACGAGCAGTACTTC. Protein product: CAWRGQSYEQYF.

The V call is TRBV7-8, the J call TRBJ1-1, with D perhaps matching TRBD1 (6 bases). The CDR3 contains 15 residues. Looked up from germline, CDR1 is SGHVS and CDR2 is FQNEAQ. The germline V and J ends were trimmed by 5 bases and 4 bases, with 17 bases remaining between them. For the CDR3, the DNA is TGTGCCAGCAGCCCTAGAGGGGGGGGTGGCACTGAAGCTTTCTTT. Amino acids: CASSPRGGGGTEAFF.

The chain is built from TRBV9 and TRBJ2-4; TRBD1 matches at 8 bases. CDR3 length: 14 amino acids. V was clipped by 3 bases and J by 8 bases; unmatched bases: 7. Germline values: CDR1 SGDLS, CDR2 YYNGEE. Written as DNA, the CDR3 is TGTGCCAGCAGCGACCGGACAGGGAACGACATTCAGTACTTC. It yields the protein CASSDRTGNDIQYF.

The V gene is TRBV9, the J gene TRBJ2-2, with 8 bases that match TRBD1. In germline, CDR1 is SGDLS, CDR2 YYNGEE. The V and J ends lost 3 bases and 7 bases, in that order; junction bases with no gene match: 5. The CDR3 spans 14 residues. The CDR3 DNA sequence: TGTGCCAGCAGCGGCCAGGGGGCTATCGGGGAGCTGTTTTTT. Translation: CASSGQGAIGELFF.

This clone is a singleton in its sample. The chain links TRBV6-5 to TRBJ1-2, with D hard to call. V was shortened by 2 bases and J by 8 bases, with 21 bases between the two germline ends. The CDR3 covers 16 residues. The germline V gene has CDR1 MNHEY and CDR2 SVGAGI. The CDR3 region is CASSYTPRLGSFGYTF. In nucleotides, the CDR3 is TGTGCCAGCAGTTACACCCCCCGATTGGGCAGCTTCGGCTACACCTTC.

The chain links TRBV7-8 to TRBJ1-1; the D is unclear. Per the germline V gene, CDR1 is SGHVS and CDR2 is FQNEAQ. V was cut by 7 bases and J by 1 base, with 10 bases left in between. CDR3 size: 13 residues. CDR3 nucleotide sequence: TGTGCCAGCACCCGTGAGGAGAACACTGAAGCTTTCTTT. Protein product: CASTREENTEAFF.